This TCR beta chain appears in the sequencing data of a study of PD-1 blockade in classical Hodgkin lymphoma. Each patient relapsed following autologous stem cell transplantation, and prior brentuximab vedotin exposure differed. Generated by immunoSEQ multiplex PCR, the TCRdb table keeps only in-frame clones and is missing some. This table has about 41,000 clones, roughly three quarters appearing once. The CDR3 loop spans 14 amino acids. The V and J ends lost 7 bases and 0 bases respectively, with 12 bases between them. Per germline, CDR1 ENHRY and CDR2 SYGVKD. This clone has just a few counts. The chain joins TRBV10-3 to TRBJ1-1; a weak D match, TRBD1 (5 bases). The material was peripheral blood mononuclear cells (PBMCs), obtained at baseline. The sequence was obtained from a human donor with classical Hodgkin lymphoma. The CDR3 bases are TGTGCCATCACCGCGGGGGTGTTGAACACTGAAGCTTTCTTT. Protein: CAITAGVLNTEAFF.